The 28 T cell receptor beta chains in this list originate from one sample, sequenced in a study of radiotherapy plus CTLA-4 blockade in lung cancer. Assay: immunoSEQ multiplex PCR; the TCRdb copy retains only in-frame clones and omits some. The repertoire holds tens of thousands of clones, 70% to 85% seen once, with about 0.79% in the top ten. Sequencing was performed on peripheral blood, taken from a patient treated with radiotherapy plus ipilimumab. The receptors stem from a human donor with non-small cell lung cancer who had stable disease on radiotherapy plus ipilimumab.

This clone was observed a handful of times. The chain recombines TRBV15 with TRBJ2-7, with 7 bases fitting TRBD1. With 1 base clipped from V and 3 bases from J, the junction kept 3 bases outside the gene matches. The germline gives CDR1 LNHNV, CDR2 YYDKDF (reference sequence). This CDR3 region has 14 residues. In nucleotides, the CDR3 is TGTGCCACCAGCAGAGCGGGACAGAACTACGAGCAGTACTTC. It encodes CATSRAGQNYEQYF.

V is TRBV6-5 and J is TRBJ2-2, with D uncertain. This CDR3 comprises 13 residues. V was shortened by 0 bases and J by 5 bases, with 4 bases between the two germline ends. In germline, CDR1 is MNHEY, CDR2 SVGAGI. CDR3: CASSYSQTGELFF. As DNA, the CDR3 is TGTGCCAGCAGTTACTCTCAGACCGGGGAGCTGTTTTTT.

This clone was seen a few times. The genes are TRBV5-1 and TRBJ2-1; no clear D. The CDR3 runs to 14 residues. The V end lost 0 bases, the J end lost 9 bases, and 13 bases lay between the germline ends. Per the germline V gene, CDR1 is SGHRS and CDR2 is YFSETQ. As DNA, the CDR3 is TGCGCCAGCAGCTTGGCGACCCTAGACCGTGAGCAGTTCTTC. It translates to CASSLATLDREQFF.

The genes are TRBV5-4 and TRBJ2-7; 9 bases agree with TRBD1. The CDR3 runs to 14 residues. V trimming: 6 bases; J trimming: 2 bases; junction bases outside the gene matches: 6. The germline CDR1 and CDR2 sequences are SGHNT and YYREEE (reference sequence). CDR3 sequence: CASKRDRATYEQYF. The CDR3 bases are TGTGCCAGCAAGAGGGACAGGGCAACCTACGAGCAGTACTTC.

The gene calls are TRBV11-2 and TRBJ1-1; D is perhaps TRBD1 (6 bases). CDR1 is SGHAT and CDR2 is FQNNGV in the germline V gene. Trimming shortened V by 6 bases and J by 0 bases, and 14 bases separated the two germline ends. This CDR3 spans 15 amino acids. The CDR3 bases are TGTGCCAGCAGTTATCCAGGGGTCATGAACACTGAAGCTTTCTTT. Translated, it gives CASSYPGVMNTEAFF.

The chain carries TRBV4-2 and TRBJ1-4; D may be TRBD1 (5 bases). The CDR3 spans 14 residues. Deletions cut 4 bases from V and 8 bases from J, with 14 bases between. Germline CDR1 LGHNA, CDR2 YNFKEQ. The CDR3 DNA reads TGTGCCAGCAGCCTGGGACTTGAGGGGGAAAAACTGTTTTTT. Amino acid sequence: CASSLGLEGEKLFF.

The chain is built from TRBV11-2 and TRBJ1-2, with D possibly TRBD1 on 5 matching bases. V was pared by 6 bases and J by 5 bases, with 13 bases between. The CDR3 length is 13 residues. Germline-derived CDR1 and CDR2 are SGHAT and FQNNGV. In DNA form, the CDR3 reads TGTGCCAGCAGTAGTGGGGGGGGATATGGCTACACCTTC. Encoded protein: CASSSGGGYGYTF.

J is TRBJ1-1 and V is TRBV6-5, with no clear D. This CDR3 comprises 14 residues. Trimming pared 5 bases from V and 0 bases from J, leaving 10 bases between. Germline V gene lookup returns CDR1 MNHEY and CDR2 SVGAGI. For the CDR3, the DNA is TGTGCCAGCAGTCACCTTACTATGAACACTGAAGCTTTCTTT. It specifies CASSHLTMNTEAFF.

V is TRBV6-5 and J is TRBJ2-1; 8 nucleotides align to TRBD2. Germline values: CDR1 MNHEY, CDR2 SVGAGI. The CDR3 totals 14 residues. J was trimmed by 5 bases and V by 6 bases; bases with no gene match: 6. CDR3 in amino acids: CASSGGRRNNEQFF. The CDR3 DNA reads TGTGCCAGCAGCGGCGGGAGGCGAAACAATGAGCAGTTCTTC.

This clone appeared once. In nucleotides, the CDR3 is TGTGCCAGCAGTCTCCCCCTCTTCCCGGACAGACGTCCCGATGAGCAGTTCTTC. It codes for CASSLPLFPDRRPDEQFF. The rearrangement links TRBV28 to TRBJ2-1, with D perhaps matching TRBD1 (6 bases). Trimming stripped 5 bases from V and 8 bases from J, with 28 bases between. There are 18 residues in the CDR3. Germline V gene lookup returns CDR1 MDHEN and CDR2 SYDVKM.

V usage is TRBV19 and J usage is TRBJ1-1; 8 nucleotides align to TRBD1. The junction had 7 bases not matched to a gene; V was cut back by 6 bases and J by 1 base. This CDR3 has 15 amino acids. From germline, CDR1 is LNHDA and CDR2 SQIVND (reference sequence). The CDR3 bases are TGTGCCAGTAGAGGGGACAGGAGGGCGAACACTGAAGCTTTCTTT. Protein sequence: CASRGDRRANTEAFF. The full variable domain, completed using reference TRBV19 and TRBJ1-1, is DGGITQSPKYLFRKEGQNVTLSCEQNLNHDAMYWYRQDPGQGLRLIYYSQIVNDFQKGDIAEGYSVSREKKESFPLTVTSAQKNPTAFYLCASRGDRRANTEAFFGQGTRLTVV.

CDR3 coding DNA: TGTGCCAGCAGCTTGGGCAGGGCCCATGAGCAGTTCTTC. It yields the protein CASSLGRAHEQFF. V is TRBV5-4 and J is TRBJ2-1, with D perhaps matching TRBD1 (5 bases). The CDR3 is 13 residues long. Trimming took off 0 bases at V and 8 bases at J, with 9 bases between the two ends. The germline V gene encodes CDR1 SGHNT and CDR2 YYREEE (reference sequence).

The CDR3 DNA is TGTGCCAGCAGCGTAGATGAGGGAGGCGGAAACACCATATATTTT. Amino acids: CASSVDEGGGNTIYF. The V gene is TRBV9, the J gene TRBJ1-3; the D is unclear. CDR1 and CDR2 (germline): SGDLS, YYNGEE. CDR3 size: 15 residues. Trimming cost V 0 bases and J 4 bases, with 11 bases left between them. Together with reference TRBV9 and TRBJ1-3, the CDR3 gives the full variable domain: DSGVTQTPKHLITATGQRVTLRCSPRSGDLSVYWYQQSLDQGLQFLIQYYNGEERAKGNILERFSAQQFPDLHSELNLSSLELGDSALYFCASSVDEGGGNTIYFGEGSWLTVV.

V and J are TRBV5-8 and TRBJ2-2, with a tentative D call TRBD1 (6 bases). The V and J ends lost 3 bases and 3 bases respectively, with 12 bases between them. CDR3 length: 15 amino acids. Germline V gene sequence: CDR1 SGHTS, CDR2 YDEGEE. The CDR3 region is CASSSRQAYTGELFF. Here the CDR3 DNA reads TGTGCCAGCAGCTCCAGACAGGCCTACACCGGGGAGCTGTTTTTT.

The V and J genes are TRBV7-2 and TRBJ1-2; the match to TRBD1 covers 8 bases. Unmatched junction bases numbered 9, after V lost 5 bases and J lost 7 bases. In germline, CDR1 is SGHTA, CDR2 FQGNSA. This CDR3 contains 14 residues. The CDR3 nucleotides read TGTGCCAGCAGCCCCCCACGGACAGGGAGTGGCTACACCTTC. Its protein product is CASSPPRTGSGYTF.

The rearrangement uses TRBV30 and TRBJ1-4; D is undetermined. This CDR3 has 15 amino acids. The V and J ends lost 2 bases and 3 bases respectively, with 13 bases between them. Germline CDR1 GTSNPN, CDR2 SVGIG (reference sequence). The CDR3 spells CAWSLNRRPNEKLFF. The CDR3, as DNA: TGTGCCTGGAGTCTCAATCGGCGGCCTAATGAAAAACTGTTTTTT.

Regarding this clone: Distinct nucleotide sequences in the sample also encode this CDR3. The V and J genes are TRBV4-1 and TRBJ1-1; D not certain. Germline CDR1 MGHRA, CDR2 YSYEKL. The CDR3 is 13 amino acids. The ends were cut back, 1 base at V and 5 bases at J, with 8 bases in the middle. This CDR3 is CASSQGAGTEAFF. The DNA of the CDR3 is TGCGCCAGCAGCCAAGGGGCGGGAACTGAAGCTTTCTTT.

The chain joins TRBV2 to TRBJ1-1; 7 positions match TRBD1. V shed 6 bases and J 8 bases; nucleotides not matched to a gene: 9. The CDR3 spans 13 residues. Germline CDR1 reads SNHLY; CDR2 reads FYNNEI. The CDR3 sequence is CASRDLQGSEAFF. DNA of the CDR3: TGTGCCAGCAGGGACCTACAGGGGTCGGAAGCTTTCTTT.

J is TRBJ2-3 and V is TRBV7-6; D is undetermined. The CDR3 has 14 residues. Germline CDR1 SGHVS, CDR2 FNYEAQ. V dropped 6 bases and J dropped 2 bases, with 12 bases sitting between them. DNA for the CDR3: TGTGCCAGCAGTTCCTTTCGTTCCACAGATACGCAGTATTTT. This codes for CASSSFRSTDTQYF.

Concerning this clone itself: In the same sample, other DNA sequences code for this CDR3. The CDR3 here is CASSLGGVGGVGQPQHF. The DNA for the CDR3 is TGTGCCAGCAGCTTAGGGGGGGTAGGGGGGGTGGGTCAGCCCCAGCATTTT. This sequence joins TRBV11-2 and TRBJ1-5, with D perhaps matching TRBD1 (6 bases). The CDR3 is 17 residues long. Germline V gives CDR1 SGHAT, CDR2 FQNNGV. The germline V and J ends were trimmed by 1 base and 6 bases, with 19 bases remaining between them. Full variable domain (remainder filled in from reference TRBV11-2 and TRBJ1-5): EAGVAQSPRYKIIEKRQSVAFWCNPISGHATLYWYQQILGQGPKLLIQFQNNGVVDDSQLPKDRFSAERLKGVDSTLKIQPAKLEDSAVYLCASSLGGVGGVGQPQHFGDGTRLSIL.

The chain employs TRBV6-1 and TRBJ1-2; 7 nucleotides align to TRBD1. V gave up 1 base and J gave up 0 bases; unmatched junction bases: 5. The CDR3 loop spans 16 amino acids. CDR1 and CDR2 from the germline V gene are MNHNS and SASEGT. CDR3 in amino acids: CASSEVGTETNYGYTF. Written as DNA, the CDR3 is TGTGCCAGCAGTGAAGTGGGGACAGAAACTAACTATGGCTACACCTTC.

The V gene is TRBV7-8, the J gene TRBJ2-7, with TRBD2 identical over 9 bases. The CDR3 extends over 15 amino acids. V was clipped by 4 bases and J by 5 bases; unmatched bases: 9. The germline gives CDR1 SGHVS, CDR2 FQNEAQ. The CDR3 loop reads CASSSVPSGINEQYF. The CDR3 DNA reads TGTGCCAGCAGCTCAGTACCTAGCGGGATCAACGAGCAGTACTTC.

On this clone: This same CDR3 is encoded by further DNA sequences in the sample. The V gene is TRBV5-1, the J gene TRBJ2-5; no clear D. Trimming removed 3 bases at V and 2 bases at J, with 14 bases between. In germline, CDR1 is SGHRS, CDR2 YFSETQ. The CDR3 loop spans 15 amino acids. As DNA, the CDR3 is TGCGCCAGCAGCTATAACCCGGGTCAACAAGAGACCCAGTACTTC. Amino acids: CASSYNPGQQETQYF.

The V gene is TRBV19, the J gene TRBJ2-7, with TRBD1 identical over 9 bases. This CDR3 spans 14 amino acids. The J segment lost 2 bases and the V segment lost 9 bases, leaving 8 bases of the junction unmatched. The germline V gene encodes CDR1 LNHDA and CDR2 SQIVND (reference sequence). The CDR3 loop is CARTTGTGTYEQYF. In DNA form, the CDR3 reads TGTGCCAGAACAACCGGGACAGGGACCTACGAGCAGTACTTC.

The chain is built from TRBV28 and TRBJ1-5; D call uncertain. The germline V gene has CDR1 MDHEN and CDR2 SYDVKM. The CDR3 extends over 13 amino acids. The V gene lost 2 bases and the J gene lost 5 bases, with 7 bases spanning the gap. Here the CDR3 DNA reads TGTGCCAGCAGTTTAAGGTGGGATCAGCCCCAGCATTTT. Residues: CASSLRWDQPQHF.

V usage is TRBV5-4 and J usage is TRBJ1-2, with a weak D call TRBD1 (5 bases). Looked up from germline, CDR1 is SGHNT and CDR2 is YYREEE (reference sequence). V lost 4 bases, J lost 8 bases, and 18 bases lay in between. The CDR3 is made up of 14 amino acids. The CDR3: CASSRRGVVGGYTF. The DNA of the CDR3 is TGTGCCAGCAGCAGACGAGGGGTGGTGGGGGGCTACACCTTC.

This chain uses TRBV2 with TRBJ2-1; perhaps TRBD2 as D (6 bases). V lost 5 bases, J lost 4 bases, and 18 bases lay in between. The CDR3 contains 16 residues. The V gene's germline CDR1 is SNHLY and CDR2 FYNNEI. The CDR3 protein is CASSRLARNPYNEQFF. The CDR3 DNA is TGTGCCAGCAGTCGTCTAGCGAGAAACCCTTACAATGAGCAGTTCTTC.

The rearrangement joins TRBV7-8 to TRBJ1-4, with 8 bases lining up with TRBD1. Germline lookup yields CDR1 SGHVS and CDR2 FQNEAQ. The CDR3 is 15 amino acids. Germline trimming cut 2 bases from V and 12 bases from J; bases unmatched to any gene: 11. The CDR3: CASSLTRTGLSELFF. CDR3 sequence (DNA): TGTGCCAGCAGCTTAACCAGGACAGGGCTGTCGGAACTGTTTTTT.